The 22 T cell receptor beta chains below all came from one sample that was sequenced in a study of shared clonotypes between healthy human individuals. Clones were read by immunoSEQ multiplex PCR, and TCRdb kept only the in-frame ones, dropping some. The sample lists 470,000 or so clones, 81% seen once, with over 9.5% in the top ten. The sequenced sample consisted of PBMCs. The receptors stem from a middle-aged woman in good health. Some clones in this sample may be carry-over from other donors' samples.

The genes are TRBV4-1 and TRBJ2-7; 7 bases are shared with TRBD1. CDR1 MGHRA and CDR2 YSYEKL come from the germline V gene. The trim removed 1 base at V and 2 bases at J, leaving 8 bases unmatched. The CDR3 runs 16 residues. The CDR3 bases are TGCGCCAGCAGCCAAGGTAGGGGACAGACTACCTACGAGCAGTACTTC. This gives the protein CASSQGRGQTTYEQYF.

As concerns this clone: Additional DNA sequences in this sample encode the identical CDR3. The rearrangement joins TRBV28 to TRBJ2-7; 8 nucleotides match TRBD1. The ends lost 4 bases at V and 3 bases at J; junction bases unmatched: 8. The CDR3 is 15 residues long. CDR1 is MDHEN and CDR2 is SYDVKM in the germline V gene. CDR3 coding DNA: TGTGCCAGCAGTTCTCCCGGGACAGGCAACTACGAGCAGTACTTC. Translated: CASSSPGTGNYEQYF. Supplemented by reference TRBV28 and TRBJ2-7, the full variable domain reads DVKVTQSSRYLVKRTGEKVFLECVQDMDHENMFWYRQDPGLGLRLIYFSYDVKMKEKGDIPEGYSVSREKKERFSLILESASTNQTSMYLCASSSPGTGNYEQYFGPGTRLTVT.

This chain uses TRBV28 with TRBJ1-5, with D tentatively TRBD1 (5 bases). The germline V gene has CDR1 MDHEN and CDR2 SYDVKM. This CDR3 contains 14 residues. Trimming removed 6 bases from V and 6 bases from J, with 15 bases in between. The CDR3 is CASSLGTISQPQHF. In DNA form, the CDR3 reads TGTGCCAGCAGCCTTGGGACCATCAGTCAGCCCCAGCATTTT. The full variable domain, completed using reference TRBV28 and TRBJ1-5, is DVKVTQSSRYLVKRTGEKVFLECVQDMDHENMFWYRQDPGLGLRLIYFSYDVKMKEKGDIPEGYSVSREKKERFSLILESASTNQTSMYLCASSLGTISQPQHFGDGTRLSIL.

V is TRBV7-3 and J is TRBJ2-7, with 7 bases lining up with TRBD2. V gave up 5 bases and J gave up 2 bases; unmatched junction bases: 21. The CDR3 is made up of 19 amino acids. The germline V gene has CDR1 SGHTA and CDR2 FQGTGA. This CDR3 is CASSPLSGIQRGEAYEQYF. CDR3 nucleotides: TGTGCCAGCAGCCCTCTTTCAGGAATCCAGCGGGGAGAGGCCTACGAGCAGTACTTC.

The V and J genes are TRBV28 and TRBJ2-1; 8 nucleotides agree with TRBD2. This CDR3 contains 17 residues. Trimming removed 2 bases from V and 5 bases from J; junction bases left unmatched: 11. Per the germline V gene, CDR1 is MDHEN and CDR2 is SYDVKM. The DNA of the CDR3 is TGTGCCAGCAGTTTAGCGGGAGGCTCAAGAATCAACAATGAGCAGTTCTTC. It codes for CASSLAGGSRINNEQFF.

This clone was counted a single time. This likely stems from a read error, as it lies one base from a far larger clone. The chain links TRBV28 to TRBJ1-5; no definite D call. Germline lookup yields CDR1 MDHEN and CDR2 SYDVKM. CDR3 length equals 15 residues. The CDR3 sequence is CAISLGRLSNQPQHF. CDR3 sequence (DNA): TGTGCCATCAGTTTAGGCAGGCTTAGCAATCAGCCCCAGCATTTT.

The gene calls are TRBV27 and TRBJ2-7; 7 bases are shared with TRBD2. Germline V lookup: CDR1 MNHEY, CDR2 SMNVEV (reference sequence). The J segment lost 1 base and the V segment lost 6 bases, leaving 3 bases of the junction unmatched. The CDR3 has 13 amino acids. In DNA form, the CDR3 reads TGTGCCAGCAGGGGGAGGGAATCCTACGAGCAGTACTTC. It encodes CASRGRESYEQYF.

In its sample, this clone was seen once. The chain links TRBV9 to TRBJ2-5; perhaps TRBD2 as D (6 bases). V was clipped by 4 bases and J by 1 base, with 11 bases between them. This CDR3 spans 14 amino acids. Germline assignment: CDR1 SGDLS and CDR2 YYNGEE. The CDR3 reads CASSPGGTQETQYF. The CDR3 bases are TGTGCCAGCAGCCCTGGGGGGACCCAAGAGACCCAGTACTTC.

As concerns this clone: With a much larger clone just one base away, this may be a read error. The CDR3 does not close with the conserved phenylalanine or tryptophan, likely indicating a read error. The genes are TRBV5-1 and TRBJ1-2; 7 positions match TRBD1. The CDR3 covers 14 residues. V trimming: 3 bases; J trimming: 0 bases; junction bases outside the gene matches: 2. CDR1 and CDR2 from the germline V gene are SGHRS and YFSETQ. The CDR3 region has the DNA TGCGCCAGCAGCTCCGGGACAGCTAACTATGGCTACACCCTC. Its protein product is CASSSGTANYGYTL.

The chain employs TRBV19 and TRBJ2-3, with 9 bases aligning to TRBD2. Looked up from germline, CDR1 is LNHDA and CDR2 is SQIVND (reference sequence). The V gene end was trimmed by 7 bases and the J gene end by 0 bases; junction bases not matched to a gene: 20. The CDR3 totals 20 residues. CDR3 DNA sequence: TGTGCCAGTAAATATCGGAATAGCGGGAGAGGAGGTGGGAGCACAGATACGCAGTATTTT. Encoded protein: CASKYRNSGRGGGSTDTQYF. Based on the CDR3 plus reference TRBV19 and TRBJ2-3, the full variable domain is DGGITQSPKYLFRKEGQNVTLSCEQNLNHDAMYWYRQDPGQGLRLIYYSQIVNDFQKGDIAEGYSVSREKKESFPLTVTSAQKNPTAFYLCASKYRNSGRGGGSTDTQYFGPGTRLTVL.

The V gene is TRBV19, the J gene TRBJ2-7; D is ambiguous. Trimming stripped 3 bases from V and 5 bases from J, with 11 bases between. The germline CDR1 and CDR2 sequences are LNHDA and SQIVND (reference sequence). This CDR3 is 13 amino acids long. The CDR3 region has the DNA TGTGCCAGTAGTATCCGCCGTCTTGACGAGCAGTACTTC. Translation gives CASSIRRLDEQYF.

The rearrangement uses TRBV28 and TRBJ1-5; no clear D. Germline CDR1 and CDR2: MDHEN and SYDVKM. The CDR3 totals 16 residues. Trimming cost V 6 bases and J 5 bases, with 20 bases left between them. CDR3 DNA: TGTGCCAGCAGCGGAGGGCTCAGTAAACACGATCAGCCCCAGCATTTT. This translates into CASSGGLSKHDQPQHF.

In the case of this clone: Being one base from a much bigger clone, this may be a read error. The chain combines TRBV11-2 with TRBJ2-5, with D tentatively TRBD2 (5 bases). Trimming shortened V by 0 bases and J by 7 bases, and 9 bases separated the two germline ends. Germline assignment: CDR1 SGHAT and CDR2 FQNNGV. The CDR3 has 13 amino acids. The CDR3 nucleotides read TGTGCCAGCAGCTTAGAAGGGCTAGCGACCCAGTACTTC. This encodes CASSLEGLATQYF. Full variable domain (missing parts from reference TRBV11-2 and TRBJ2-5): EAGVAQSPRYKIIEKRQSVAFWCNPISGHATLYWYQQILGQGPKLLIQFQNNGVVDDSQLPKDRFSAERLKGVDSTLKIQPAKLEDSAVYLCASSLEGLATQYFGPGTRLLVL.

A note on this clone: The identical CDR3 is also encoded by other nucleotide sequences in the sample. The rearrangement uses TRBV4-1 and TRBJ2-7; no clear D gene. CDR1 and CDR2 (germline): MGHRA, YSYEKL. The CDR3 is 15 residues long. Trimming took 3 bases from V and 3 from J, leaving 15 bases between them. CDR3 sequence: CASSQDRGNYYEQYF. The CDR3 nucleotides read TGCGCCAGCAGCCAGGATCGAGGCAACTACTACGAGCAGTACTTC.

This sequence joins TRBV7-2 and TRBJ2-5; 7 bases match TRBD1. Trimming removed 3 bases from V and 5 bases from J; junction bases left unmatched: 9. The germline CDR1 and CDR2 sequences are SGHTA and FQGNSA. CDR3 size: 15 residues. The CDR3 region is CASSLTGSHGETQYF. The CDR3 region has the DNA TGTGCCAGCAGCTTGACAGGGTCCCACGGGGAGACCCAGTACTTC.

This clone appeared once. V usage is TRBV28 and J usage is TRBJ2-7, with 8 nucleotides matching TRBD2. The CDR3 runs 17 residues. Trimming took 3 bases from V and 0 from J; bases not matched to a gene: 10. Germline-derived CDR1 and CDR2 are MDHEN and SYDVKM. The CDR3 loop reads CASSLSFGRDSSYEQYF. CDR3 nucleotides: TGTGCCAGCAGTTTGAGTTTCGGGAGGGATTCCTCCTACGAGCAGTACTTC.

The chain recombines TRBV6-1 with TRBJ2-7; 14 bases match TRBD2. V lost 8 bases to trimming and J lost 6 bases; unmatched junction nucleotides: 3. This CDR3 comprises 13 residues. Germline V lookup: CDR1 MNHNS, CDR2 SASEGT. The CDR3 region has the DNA TGTGCCAGCTCAGGGACTAGCGGGAGCGAGCAGTACTTC. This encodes CASSGTSGSEQYF.

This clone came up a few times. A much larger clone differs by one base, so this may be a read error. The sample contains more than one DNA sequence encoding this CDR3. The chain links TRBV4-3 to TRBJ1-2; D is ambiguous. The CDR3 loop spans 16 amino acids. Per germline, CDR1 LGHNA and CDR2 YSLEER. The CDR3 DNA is TGCGCCAGCAGCCAAGGTCTAACAGAGACTAACTATGGCTACACCTTT. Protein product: CASSQGLTETNYGYTF.

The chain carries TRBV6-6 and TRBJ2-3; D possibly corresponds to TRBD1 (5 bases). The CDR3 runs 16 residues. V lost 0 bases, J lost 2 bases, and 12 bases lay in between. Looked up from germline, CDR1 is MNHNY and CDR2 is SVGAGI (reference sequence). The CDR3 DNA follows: TGTGCCAGCAGTTACTCTCCCAGGGAACCCACAGATACGCAGTATTTT. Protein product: CASSYSPREPTDTQYF.

In DNA, the CDR3 is TGTGCCAGCAGCCCACCGGGACTAGCGGGTCTGTCCTACGAGCAGTACTTC. It specifies CASSPPGLAGLSYEQYF. V and J are TRBV28 and TRBJ2-7, with TRBD2 identical over 12 bases. After removal of 6 bases from V and 1 base from J, the junction contained 10 bases not matched to a gene. The germline V gene encodes CDR1 MDHEN and CDR2 SYDVKM. The CDR3 has 17 residues.

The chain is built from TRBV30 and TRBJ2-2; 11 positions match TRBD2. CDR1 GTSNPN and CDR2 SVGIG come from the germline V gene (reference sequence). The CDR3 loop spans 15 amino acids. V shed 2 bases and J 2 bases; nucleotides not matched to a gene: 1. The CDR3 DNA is TGTGCCTGGAGTCGACTAGCGGGAAACACCGGGGAGCTGTTTTTT. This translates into CAWSRLAGNTGELFF.

The CDR3 DNA sequence: TGTGCCAGCAGCAAAGACTCCCTTGCAGGTCCGCGGACGAGGCAGGATGGGCAGTACTTC. Translated, it gives CASSKDSLAGPRTRQDGQYF. V usage is TRBV21-1 and J usage is TRBJ2-7. TRBV21-1 is a listed pseudogene. This CDR3 is 20 amino acids long.